The sequence of this TCR beta chain was determined in a study of patients and donors after allogeneic stem cell transplantation. In TCRdb, the RT-PCR reads were re-called with MiXCR into one record per CDR3 protein. The sample holds about 960,000 distinct CDR3 sequences, roughly 18% seen once. The CDR3 has 17 amino acids. J lost 8 bases, V lost 5 bases, and 15 bases had no gene match. The sample comprised blood, either unsorted or a sorted T cell fraction (not recorded which). The clonotype was recovered from a human donor who was either an allogeneic HSCT recipient or a stem cell or donor lymphocyte infusion donor (not recorded which). It is not recorded whose cells these are; they may come from a transplant donor. V and J are TRBV12-3 or TRBV12-4 and TRBJ2-1, with 10 bases aligning to TRBD2. CDR3 nucleotide sequence: TGTGCCAGCAGTCCTCCCCTTGGGCTAGCGGGAGACGATGAGCAGTTCTTC. Translated: CASSPPLGLAGDDEQFF.